This TCR beta chain was captured in a study of blood T cell repertoires in COVID-19. Sequencing used immunoSEQ multiplex PCR; TCRdb keeps in-frame clones, though not all of them. The sample includes just under 350,000 clones, about 90% seen only once; the top ten take 3% to 4%. CDR3 length equals 15 residues. CDR1 is GTSNPN and CDR2 is SVGIG in the germline V gene (reference sequence). V lost 2 bases, J lost 5 bases, and 8 bases stayed unmatched. The material sequenced was peripheral blood. V gene TRBV30 combines with J gene TRBJ2-5, with TRBD2 matching over 10 bases. The sequence was collected from a woman aged 18 to 35 who had recovered from COVID-19. CDR3 in DNA: TGTGCCTGGAGTATCCTAGCGGGAGATGAGGAGACCCAGTACTTC. It yields the protein CAWSILAGDEETQYF.